These T cell receptor beta chains were read from a single sample in a study of tumor and adjacent non-tumor tissue in lung cancer. Each CDR3 protein is one row after TCRdb ran MiXCR on the multiplex PCR reads. The sample lists tens of thousands of distinct CDR3 sequences; approximately 63% were seen once. The sample consisted of lung tumor tissue. The receptors were sampled from a man in his fifties with non-small cell lung cancer. Both conserved end residues are part of each CDR3. Each record gives: V gene, J gene, clone size, D gene, CDR3 protein, CDR3 DNA. The D gene is left open where the match is weak. Expanded clones are given a class, and other clones once, few, many or no size at all.

V: TRBV7-6
J: TRBJ1-1
size: once
D: -
CDR3: CASSPSRNAEAFF
DNA: TGTGCCAGCAGCCCCTCGAGGAACGCTGAAGCTTTCTTT

V: TRBV28
J: TRBJ2-2
size: -
D: -
CDR3: CASSIQHTGELFF
DNA: TGTGCCAGCAGTATTCAGCACACCGGGGAGCTGTTTTTT

V: TRBV4-2
J: TRBJ2-3
size: many
D: TRBD2
CDR3: CASSQVLAGADTQYF
DNA: TGTGCCAGCAGCCAAGTTCTAGCGGGAGCAGATACGCAGTATTTT

V: TRBV6-6
J: TRBJ1-2
size: -
D: -
CDR3: CASSHQTNYDYTF
DNA: TGTGCCAGCAGTCACCAGACGAACTATGACTACACCTTC

V: TRBV6-5
J: TRBJ2-7
size: many
D: TRBD1
CDR3: CASRLRGTGLAYEQYF
DNA: TGTGCCAGCAGACTTCGAGGGACAGGGTTAGCCTACGAGCAGTACTTC

V: TRBV12-3/TRBV12-4
J: TRBJ2-7
size: once
D: -
CDR3: CASSFPGLGEQYF
DNA: TGTGCCAGCAGTTTTCCGGGACTCGGCGAGCAGTACTTC

V: TRBV30
J: TRBJ1-6
size: few
D: -
CDR3: CASIGQGGYNSPLHF
DNA: TGTGCCTCAATAGGGCAGGGTGGTTATAATTCACCCCTCCACTTT

V: TRBV4-1
J: TRBJ2-5
size: -
D: -
CDR3: CASSQVASGGETQYF
DNA: TGCGCCAGCAGCCAAGTAGCAAGTGGCGGGGAGACCCAGTACTTC

V: TRBV29-1
J: TRBJ2-1
size: -
D: TRBD1
CDR3: CSVGGVPGQPDVQFF
DNA: TGCAGCGTAGGGGGCGTGCCTGGCCAGCCTGATGTGCAGTTCTTC

V: TRBV6-5
J: TRBJ2-1
size: -
D: -
CDR3: CASSYSIFFNEQFF
DNA: TGTGCCAGTAGTTACTCGATCTTCTTCAATGAGCAGTTCTTT

V: TRBV28
J: TRBJ2-7
size: many
D: -
CDR3: CASSLTRSLARGQYF
DNA: TGTGCCAGCAGTTTGACTCGGTCCCTAGCCAGGGGGCAGTACTTC

V: TRBV6-5
J: TRBJ2-2
size: medium-sized
D: -
CDR3: CASNPAWGGELFF
DNA: TGTGCCAGCAACCCCGCGTGGGGAGGGGAGCTGTTTTTT

V: TRBV18
J: TRBJ2-1
size: -
D: -
CDR3: CATTEGYNEQFF
DNA: TGTGCCACCACCGAGGGGTACAATGAGCAGTTCTTC

V: TRBV20-1
J: TRBJ2-1
size: -
D: TRBD2
CDR3: CSVPIRLAGLSSYNEQFF
DNA: TGCAGTGTTCCAATTCGGCTAGCGGGCCTCAGCTCCTACAATGAGCAGTTCTTC

V: TRBV4-2
J: TRBJ2-1
size: -
D: TRBD2
CDR3: CVSSHLSGGLNEQLF
DNA: TGTGTCAGCAGCCACCTAAGCGGGGGGTTGAATGAGCAGTTATTC

V: TRBV7-2
J: TRBJ1-2
size: -
D: TRBD1
CDR3: CASSRQGGGLYGYTF
DNA: TGTGCCAGCAGCCGACAGGGAGGGGGCCTCTATGGCTACACCTTC

V: TRBV4-2
J: TRBJ2-1
size: -
D: -
CDR3: CVSRQEGGSSYNEQFF
DNA: TGTGTCAGTAGGCAAGAGGGGGGGTCAAGCTACAATGAGCAGTTCTTC

V: TRBV6-2/TRBV6-3
J: TRBJ1-2
size: many
D: TRBD1
CDR3: CASRGADRAHYGYTF
DNA: TGTGCCAGCAGGGGTGCGGACAGGGCCCACTATGGCTACACCTTC

V: TRBV7-9
J: TRBJ2-2
size: -
D: TRBD2
CDR3: CASCQGLAWNTGELFF
DNA: TGTGCCAGCTGCCAGGGACTAGCGTGGAACACCGGGGAGCTGTTTTTT

V: TRBV6-6
J: TRBJ1-5
size: many
D: -
CDR3: CASSLGRDQPQHF
DNA: TGTGCCAGCAGTCTGGGTAGGGATCAGCCCCAGCATTTT

V: TRBV4-1
J: TRBJ2-7
size: many
D: TRBD2
CDR3: CASSQDVTSGTSSYEQYF
DNA: TGCGCCAGCAGCCAAGATGTGACTAGCGGCACTAGCTCCTACGAGCAGTACTTC

V: TRBV20-1
J: TRBJ2-7
size: -
D: -
CDR3: CSARASRSEQYF
DNA: TGCAGTGCTAGAGCCTCCCGGAGCGAGCAGTACTTC

V: TRBV5-1
J: TRBJ2-1
size: many
D: -
CDR3: CASSLGPQSGEQFF
DNA: TGCGCCAGCAGCTTGGGGCCTCAAAGCGGGGAGCAGTTCTTC

V: TRBV5-6
J: TRBJ2-4
size: -
D: -
CDR3: CASSRNRENLGNVQYF
DNA: TGCGCCAGCAGCCGGAATAGGGAGAATCTAGGCAACGTTCAGTACTTC

V: TRBV6-1
J: TRBJ2-2
size: -
D: -
CDR3: CTSSPDSQVTGELFF
DNA: TGTACCAGCAGTCCCGACAGCCAGGTCACCGGGGAGCTGTTTTTT

V: TRBV11-2
J: TRBJ2-1
size: -
D: -
CDR3: CASGLTPSPYNERFF
DNA: TGTGCCAGCGGCTTAACACCGTCCCCCTACAATGAGCGGTTCTTC

V: TRBV28
J: TRBJ2-7
size: -
D: -
CDR3: CASSPPCPYEKYF
DNA: TGTGCCAGCAGTCCGCCCTGCCCCTACGAGAAGTACTTC

V: TRBV6-5
J: TRBJ2-2
size: -
D: TRBD1
CDR3: CASRRQGEIVELFF
DNA: TGTGCCAGCCGGAGACAGGGCGAGATCGTGGAACTGTTTTTT

V: TRBV11-3
J: TRBJ1-1
size: -
D: -
CDR3: CASSGTDTEAFF
DNA: TGTGCCAGCAGCGGGACTGACACCGAAGCTTTCTTT

V: TRBV6-1
J: TRBJ2-7
size: many
D: -
CDR3: CASSEKEGKPGSYEQYF
DNA: TGTGCCAGCAGTGAAAAGGAAGGGAAGCCAGGTTCCTACGAGCAGTACTTC

V: TRBV11-2
J: TRBJ2-7
size: -
D: TRBD1
CDR3: CASSLNPGQGYERYF
DNA: TGCGCCAGCAGCTTAAACCCGGGACAGGGCTACGAGCGGTACTTC

V: TRBV5-5
J: TRBJ2-6
size: -
D: -
CDR3: CPSSLDSSAVSSRANVLTF
DNA: TGTCCCAGCAGCTTGGATAGTAGTGCCGTCTCTTCAAGGGCCAACGTCCTGACTTTC

V: TRBV29-1
J: TRBJ2-7
size: once
D: TRBD2
CDR3: CSARTSGSLHEQYF
DNA: TGCAGCGCAAGGACTAGTGGGAGCCTCCACGAGCAATACTTC

V: TRBV30
J: TRBJ2-2
size: few
D: -
CDR3: CAWTRWLNTGELFF
DNA: TGTGCCTGGACCCGATGGCTGAACACCGGGGAGCTGTTTTTT

V: TRBV6-5
J: TRBJ2-7
size: few
D: -
CDR3: CASSPGTTVTREQYF
DNA: TGTGCCAGCAGTCCTGGTACTACAGTAACGCGAGAGCAGTACTTC

V: TRBV15
J: TRBJ2-5
size: -
D: TRBD1
CDR3: CATGSGGGETQYF
DNA: TGTGCCACCGGATCAGGGGGCGGTGAGACCCAGTACTTC

V: TRBV4-1
J: TRBJ1-6
size: once
D: -
CDR3: CASSDVRNYNSPLHF
DNA: TGCGCCAGCAGCGATGTGAGAAACTATAATTCACCCCTCCACTTT

V: TRBV29-1
J: TRBJ2-1
size: once
D: -
CDR3: CSVVLPRAGAWDQFF
DNA: TGCAGCGTTGTTCTCCCCCGTGCGGGGGCATGGGACCAGTTCTTC

V: TRBV6-2/TRBV6-3
J: TRBJ1-1
size: many
D: -
CDR3: CASSSGRGTPEAFF
DNA: TGTGCCAGCAGTTCCGGACGGGGGACCCCTGAAGCTTTCTTT

V: TRBV11-2
J: TRBJ2-7
size: -
D: -
CDR3: CASSPQAEGYDQYF
DNA: TGTGCCAGCAGTCCCCAAGCGGAGGGGTACGACCAGTACTTC

V: TRBV6-5
J: TRBJ2-7
size: -
D: TRBD1
CDR3: CASSSTGTEPRLQYF
DNA: TGTGCCAGCAGCTCCACAGGGACAGAGCCCCGTCTGCAGTACTTC

V: TRBV28
J: TRBJ2-7
size: few
D: TRBD1
CDR3: CASRRQGAIYEQYF
DNA: TGTGCCAGCAGAAGACAGGGGGCGATATACGAGCAGTACTTC

V: TRBV12-3/TRBV12-4
J: TRBJ1-1
size: few
D: -
CDR3: CDSSFGLGQNSEAFF
DNA: TGTGACAGCAGTTTTGGCCTAGGACAGAACTCTGAAGCTTTCTTT

V: TRBV18
J: TRBJ2-5
size: -
D: -
CDR3: CASSPRRETQYF
DNA: TGTGCCAGCTCACCACGAAGGGAGACCCAGTACTTC

V: TRBV10-2
J: TRBJ1-1
size: -
D: -
CDR3: CAGSRNSNTKAFF
DNA: TGCGCCGGCAGTCGCAACAGCAACACTAAAGCTTTCTTT

V: TRBV6-5
J: TRBJ2-7
size: once
D: TRBD2
CDR3: CVSGTPSYEQYF
DNA: TGTGTCAGCGGGACCCCATCCTACGAGCAGTACTTC

V: TRBV10-3
J: TRBJ2-7
size: once
D: TRBD1
CDR3: CAISNGQGNTYEHYF
DNA: TGTGCCATCAGTAACGGACAGGGGAACACCTACGAGCATTACTTC

V: TRBV29-1
J: TRBJ1-2
size: many
D: TRBD1
CDR3: CSVHRGTNYGYTF
DNA: TGCAGCGTGCACAGGGGGACTAACTATGGCTACACCTTC